These 20 T cell receptor beta chains came from one sample sequenced in a study of neurological immune-mediated disorders (dated by TCRdb to about 2019). The library relied on 5' RACE. Sequencing was carried out with an Illumina HiSeq 2500. TCRdb reanalyzed the raw reads on its own, using fastp at Q25 for trimming and MiXCR for clone calling, and kept in-frame beta chains. Here each entry gathers all rows of one CDR3 protein and keeps the most common genes and DNA. The table for this sample lists around 20,000 distinct CDR3 sequences; around 9.3% of them were counted only once. Less than 25% of the sample belongs to the ten largest clones. Sequencing was carried out using PBMCs. The source is a woman in her sixties or seventies with HTLV-1-associated myelopathy (HAM/TSP).

This clonotype is termed medium-sized. This chain joins TRBV10-3 and TRBJ1-6; 9 positions match TRBD1. The junction had 6 bases not matched to a gene; V was cut back by 6 bases and J by 9 bases. This CDR3 spans 14 amino acids. In germline, CDR1 is ENHRY, CDR2 SYGVKD. The CDR3 DNA follows: TGTGCCATCAGGTCCGGGACAGGGTCTTCACCCCTCCACTTT. It yields the protein CAIRSGTGSSPLHF.

This clonotype was seen more than once but under ten times. This sequence joins TRBV5-1 and TRBJ2-7; D unclear. The germline CDR1 and CDR2 sequences are SGHRS and YFSETQ. This CDR3 contains 14 residues. V lost 0 bases and J 0 bases, leaving 7 bases between the germline ends. CDR3 sequence reads: CASSLGSISYEQYF. The CDR3, as DNA: TGCGCCAGCAGCTTGGGCAGCATCTCCTACGAGCAGTACTTC. The full variable domain, its missing parts supplied by reference TRBV5-1 and TRBJ2-7, is KAGVTQTPRYLIKTRGQQVTLSCSPISGHRSVSWYQQTPGQGLQFLFEYFSETQRNKGNFPGRFSGRQFSNSRSEMNVSTLELGDSALYLCASSLGSISYEQYFGPGTRLTVT.

At least ten counts were recorded for this clonotype. V usage is TRBV7-7 and J usage is TRBJ2-7, with a tentative D call TRBD1 (6 bases). Germline V lookup: CDR1 SSHAT, CDR2 FNYEAQ (reference sequence). CDR3 length: 13 residues. V dropped 0 bases and J dropped 5 bases, with 8 bases sitting between them. In DNA form, the CDR3 reads TGTGCCAGCAGCTTAGCAGGGGGAAACGAGCAGTACTTC. Translating gives CASSLAGGNEQYF. Complete variable domain (other parts from reference TRBV7-7 and TRBJ2-7): GAGVSQSPRYKVTKRGQDVTLRCDPISSHATLYWYQQALGQGPEFLTYFNYEAQPDKSGLPSDRFSAERPEGSISTLTIQRTEQRDSAMYRCASSLAGGNEQYFGPGTRLTVT.

This clonotype has a count of ten or more. This chain uses TRBV30 with TRBJ2-2; maybe TRBD1 (5 bases). CDR1 GTSNPN and CDR2 SVGIG come from the germline V gene (reference sequence). The CDR3 is 15 amino acids. The V end lost 0 bases, the J end lost 7 bases, and 15 bases lay between the germline ends. The CDR3 region is CAWSVLSGIGGELFF. CDR3 nucleotides: TGTGCCTGGAGTGTATTGTCAGGGATTGGCGGGGAGCTGTTTTTT.

This clonotype was detected many times. The chain has TRBV4-1 and TRBJ2-5; TRBD2 might be the D (5 bases). Germline assignment: CDR1 MGHRA and CDR2 YSYEKL. The CDR3 spans 14 residues. The germline V and J ends were trimmed by 6 bases and 4 bases, with 15 bases remaining between them. CDR3 coding DNA: TGCGCCAGCAGTTTCGTGTGGGAGTCAGAGACCCAGTACTTC. Its protein is CASSFVWESETQYF.

This clonotype occurred many times. V usage is TRBV20-1 and J usage is TRBJ1-5, with D possibly matching TRBD1 (5 bases). The V end lost 3 bases, the J end lost 2 bases, and 14 bases lay between the germline ends. CDR1 and CDR2 (germline): DFQATT, SNEGSKA (reference sequence). CDR3 length: 15 residues. CDR3 in DNA: TGCAGTGCTAGTAGAGGGGCTGGCGGCAATCAGCCCCAGCATTTT. It is translated as CSASRGAGGNQPQHF.

This clonotype was seen ten or more times. J is TRBJ2-3 and V is TRBV20-1; D is ambiguous. Between the trimmed V and J ends, which lost 4 bases and 4 bases, there was a span of 9 bases. This CDR3 is built from 12 residues. Germline lookup yields CDR1 DFQATT and CDR2 SNEGSKA (reference sequence). This chain's CDR3 is CSATRLADTQYF. The CDR3 nucleotides read TGCAGTGCTACGCGGCTGGCAGATACGCAGTATTTT.

This clonotype was recorded at least ten times. The chain links TRBV6-1 to TRBJ1-1, with D perhaps matching TRBD1 (6 bases). CDR1 is MNHNS and CDR2 is SASEGT in the germline V gene. This CDR3 region has 14 residues. Trimming removed 2 bases at V and 5 bases at J, with 12 bases between. The CDR3 coding sequence is TGTGCCAGCAGTGAATTGAGGGGGAAAACTGAAGCTTTCTTT. Translation gives CASSELRGKTEAFF.

Ten or more counts support this clonotype. The V call is TRBV5-1, the J call TRBJ2-1; 9 bases align to TRBD2. This CDR3 is 15 amino acids long. CDR1 and CDR2 (germline): SGHRS, YFSETQ. Losses at the gene ends were 4 bases for V and 4 bases for J; bases not matched to a gene: 6. In DNA, the CDR3 is TGCGCCAGCAGCCCGGTAGCGGGGGCTTACAATGAGCAGTTCTTC. Its protein product is CASSPVAGAYNEQFF.

There are many counts of this clonotype. The chain recombines TRBV5-1 with TRBJ2-1; TRBD1 is a possible D gene (6 bases). This CDR3 contains 16 residues. CDR1 SGHRS and CDR2 YFSETQ come from the germline V gene. The ends were cut back, 0 bases at V and 0 bases at J, with 10 bases in the middle. The CDR3 bases are TGCGCCAGCAGCTTGGATACAGGGCTCTCCTACAATGAGCAGTTCTTC. Protein sequence: CASSLDTGLSYNEQFF.

This chain connects TRBV19 to TRBJ2-2, with TRBD1 as a possible D gene (6 bases). The CDR3 sequence is 15 residues long. The V gene lost 10 bases and the J gene lost 3 bases, with 18 bases spanning the gap. Germline CDR1 LNHDA, CDR2 SQIVND (reference sequence). The chain's CDR3 is CATKGVRGHTGELFF. DNA for the CDR3: TGTGCCACCAAGGGGGTACGGGGTCACACCGGGGAGCTGTTTTTT.

This clonotype showed up just a few times. V gene TRBV12-3 or TRBV12-4 combines with J gene TRBJ2-1; D is perhaps TRBD1 (6 bases). The V end lost 6 bases, the J end lost 9 bases, and 12 bases lay between the germline ends. The CDR3 has 12 residues. CDR3: CASRTQGVEQFF. In DNA, the CDR3 is TGTGCCAGCAGAACACAGGGAGTTGAGCAGTTCTTC.

This clonotype came up many times. The chain combines TRBV5-1 with TRBJ2-7; a possible D gene is TRBD1 (5 bases). This CDR3 spans 14 amino acids. V was cut by 2 bases and J by 1 base, with 10 bases left in between. Per germline, CDR1 SGHRS and CDR2 YFSETQ. This chain's CDR3 is CASSFAGRSYEQYF. CDR3 nucleotide sequence: TGCGCCAGCAGCTTCGCAGGGCGATCCTACGAGCAGTACTTC. Looking up the rest from reference TRBV5-1 and TRBJ2-7 gives the full variable domain: KAGVTQTPRYLIKTRGQQVTLSCSPISGHRSVSWYQQTPGQGLQFLFEYFSETQRNKGNFPGRFSGRQFSNSRSEMNVSTLELGDSALYLCASSFAGRSYEQYFGPGTRLTVT.

This clonotype was seen many times. The rearrangement uses TRBV6-4 and TRBJ2-1; 10 bases fit TRBD2. The germline V gene has CDR1 MRHNA and CDR2 SNTAGT. The V gene end was trimmed by 6 bases and the J gene end by 6 bases; junction bases not matched to a gene: 5. This CDR3 is built from 14 residues. In nucleotides, the CDR3 is TGTGCCAGCAGCACTAGCGGGGAAGCCAATGAGCAGTTCTTC. Translating it yields CASSTSGEANEQFF.

This clonotype has only a few counts. The chain recombines TRBV7-3 with TRBJ2-1, with 7 bases matching TRBD1. Germline loops: CDR1 SGHTA, CDR2 FQGTGA. V was clipped by 1 base and J by 4 bases; unmatched bases: 7. CDR3 size: 16 residues. CDR3 protein: CASSLNLGTVYNEQFF. DNA of the CDR3: TGTGCCAGCAGCTTAAATTTGGGGACAGTATACAATGAGCAGTTCTTC. Full variable domain (remainder filled in from reference TRBV7-3 and TRBJ2-1): GAGVSQTPSNKVTEKGKYVELRCDPISGHTALYWYRQSLGQGPEFLIYFQGTGAADDSGLPNDRFFAVRPEGSVSTLKIQRTERGDSAVYLCASSLNLGTVYNEQFFGPGTRLTVL.

This clonotype was seen at least ten times. This chain uses TRBV28 with TRBJ1-5; possibly TRBD1 for D (5 bases). The CDR3 is made up of 13 amino acids. Looked up from germline, CDR1 is MDHEN and CDR2 is SYDVKM. V dropped 5 bases and J dropped 9 bases, with 14 bases sitting between them. In DNA form, the CDR3 reads TGTGCCAGCAGTACAGCGGGGCTCGGGCCCCAGCATTTT. This sequence encodes CASSTAGLGPQHF.

This rearrangement joins TRBV20-1 to TRBJ1-6; 7 positions agree with TRBD1. The CDR3 length is 14 residues. Germline-derived CDR1 and CDR2 are DFQATT and SNEGSKA (reference sequence). Unmatched junction bases numbered 8, after V lost 2 bases and J lost 10 bases. CDR3 nucleotide sequence: TGCAGTGCTAGAATATCAACAGGGGCCTCACCCCTCCACTTT. It translates to CSARISTGASPLHF.

This clonotype was seen repeatedly, ten times or more. The chain uses TRBV5-1 and TRBJ2-3; 8 bases are a match to TRBD1. The germline V gene encodes CDR1 SGHRS and CDR2 YFSETQ. Trimming cost V 2 bases and J 0 bases; bases outside gene matches: 8. The CDR3 consists of 17 residues. The CDR3 DNA reads TGCGCCAGCAGCTTTGGGACAGGAACCACTAGCACAGATACGCAGTATTTT. Translated: CASSFGTGTTSTDTQYF.

This clonotype has at least ten counts. This chain uses TRBV2 with TRBJ2-5; D possibly corresponds to TRBD2 (5 bases). In germline, CDR1 is SNHLY, CDR2 FYNNEI. Trimming removed 6 bases at V and 3 bases at J, with 5 bases between. The CDR3 runs to 11 residues. The chain's CDR3 is CASSGEETQYF. The CDR3, as DNA: TGTGCCAGCAGCGGGGAAGAGACCCAGTACTTC.

This sequence joins TRBV5-1 and TRBJ2-3; 14 bases are a match to TRBD2. The CDR3 length is 17 residues. Losses at the gene ends were 4 bases for V and 5 bases for J; bases not matched to a gene: 9. The V gene's germline CDR1 is SGHRS and CDR2 YFSETQ. The CDR3 loop is CASSHGLAGGRVDTQYF. In DNA form, the CDR3 reads TGCGCCAGCAGCCACGGACTAGCGGGGGGCCGGGTAGATACGCAGTATTTT.